These 2 T cell receptor beta chains were all obtained from the same sample, sequenced in a study of CD8 T cells in Susac syndrome. About 0.45 to 1 ug RNA was reverse transcribed with random hexamers. MiXCR was run by TCRdb on the immunoSEQ multiplex PCR reads, yielding one entry per CDR3 protein. This table holds 300,000 to 350,000 distinct CDR3 sequences, about 92% found once. Sequenced material: CD4+ T cells from PBMCs. These receptors all come from a human donor with multiple sclerosis.

This chain links TRBV12-3 or TRBV12-4 with TRBJ2-7; D ambiguous. The CDR3 loop spans 16 amino acids. Trimming shortened V by 1 base and J by 1 base, and 14 bases separated the two germline ends. In DNA, the CDR3 is TGTGCCAGCAGTTTAGGGGTAGGTCTTCTATCCTACGAGCAGTACTTC. It translates to CASSLGVGLLSYEQYF.

The V gene is TRBV12-3 or TRBV12-4, the J gene TRBJ1-3, with D perhaps TRBD1 (6 bases). Deletions cut 6 bases from V and 7 bases from J, with 10 bases between. This CDR3 has 12 residues. The CDR3 here is CASSSRGNTIYF. CDR3 DNA: TGTGCCAGCAGCTCCAGGGGCAACACCATATATTTT.